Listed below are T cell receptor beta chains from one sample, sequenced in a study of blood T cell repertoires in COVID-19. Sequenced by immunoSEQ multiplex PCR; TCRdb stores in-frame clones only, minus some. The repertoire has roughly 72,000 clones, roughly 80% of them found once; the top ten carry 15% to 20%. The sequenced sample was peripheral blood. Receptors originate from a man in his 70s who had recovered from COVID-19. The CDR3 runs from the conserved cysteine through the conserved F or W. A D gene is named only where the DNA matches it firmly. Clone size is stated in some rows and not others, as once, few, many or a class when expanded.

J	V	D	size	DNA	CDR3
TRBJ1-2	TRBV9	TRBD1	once	TGTGCCAGCAGCGCCGGGACAGGGGGCTTTGCTAACTATGGCTACACCTTC	CASSAGTGGFANYGYTF
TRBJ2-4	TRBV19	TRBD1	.	TGTGCCAGTAGAGCCACCGGACAGGGCGGCAAAAACATTCAGTACTTC	CASRATGQGGKNIQYF
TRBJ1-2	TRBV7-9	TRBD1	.	TGTGCCAGCAGCCGACCTCCCGGGACAGCGACTTTGAACTATGGCTACACCTTC	CASSRPPGTATLNYGYTF
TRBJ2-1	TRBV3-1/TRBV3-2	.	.	TGTGCCAGCAGCCAATTCTCGGGTGAGCAGTTCTTC	CASSQFSGEQFF
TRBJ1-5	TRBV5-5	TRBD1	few	TGTGCCAGCAGCTTGGATCCAGGGGGATGGAGCAATCAGCCCCAGCATTTT	CASSLDPGGWSNQPQHF
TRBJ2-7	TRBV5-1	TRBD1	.	TGCGCCAGCAGAACTCTCTCCGGGACAGGGGTCCCCGAGCAGTACTTC	CASRTLSGTGVPEQYF
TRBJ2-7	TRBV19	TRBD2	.	TGTGCCAGTAGTTCGTCTGGACTAGCGGGGGACCACGAGCAGTACTTC	CASSSSGLAGDHEQYF
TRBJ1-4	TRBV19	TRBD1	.	TGTGCCAGTAGTATGGGACAGACTAATGAAAAACTGTTTTTT	CASSMGQTNEKLFF
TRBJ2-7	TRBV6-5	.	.	TGTGCCAGCTCCCAGGGGGGCTACGAGCAGTACTTC	CASSQGGYEQYF
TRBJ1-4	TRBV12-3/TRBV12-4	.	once	TGTGCCAGCAGTTTCACGGCGGGGGAAAAACTGTTTTTT	CASSFTAGEKLFF
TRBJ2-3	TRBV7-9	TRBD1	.	TGTGCCAGCAGCCACCCTACAGGGGCTATATTCACAGATACGCAGTATTTT	CASSHPTGAIFTDTQYF
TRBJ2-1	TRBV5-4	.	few	TGTGCCAGCAGCTTGGCCGGGTTGGGGACAAGATACAATGAGCAGTTCTTC	CASSLAGLGTRYNEQFF
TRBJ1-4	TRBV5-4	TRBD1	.	TGTGCCAGCAGCTTTATGGGGACAGGGAATGAAAAACTGTTTTTT	CASSFMGTGNEKLFF
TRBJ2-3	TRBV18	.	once	TGTGCCAGCTCCGGAGAAGCTAGCACAGATACGCAGTATTTT	CASSGEASTDTQYF
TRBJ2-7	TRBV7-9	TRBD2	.	TGTGCCAGCAGCTTAGGGACTAGCGGGAAAGGAGGGTACGAGCAGTACTTC	CASSLGTSGKGGYEQYF
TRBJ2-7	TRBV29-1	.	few	TGCAGCGTTGAATCCCCGCATGGGCTCTACGAGCAGTACTTC	CSVESPHGLYEQYF
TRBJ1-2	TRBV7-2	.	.	TGTGCCAGCAGGGCCCAGGTCGACTATGGCTACACCTTC	CASRAQVDYGYTF
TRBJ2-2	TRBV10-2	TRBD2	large	TGCGCCAGCAGTGAGGATGGACTAGCAGCGAACACCGGGGAGCTGTTTTTT	CASSEDGLAANTGELFF
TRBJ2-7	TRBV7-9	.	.	TGTGCCAGCAGCTCCCGAGCTAGCCCCGCCTACGAGCAGTACTTC	CASSSRASPAYEQYF
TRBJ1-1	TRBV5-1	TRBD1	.	TGCGCCAGCAGCTTGGAGGGACAGGCGGACGATGAAGCTTTCTTT	CASSLEGQADDEAFF
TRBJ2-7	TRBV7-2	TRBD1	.	TGTGCCAGCAGCTTAGTACAGGGGGCAGTGTACGAGCAGTACTTC	CASSLVQGAVYEQYF
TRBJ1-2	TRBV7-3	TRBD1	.	TGTGCCAGCAGCCCCGGACAGGGAAGTGGCTACACCTTC	CASSPGQGSGYTF
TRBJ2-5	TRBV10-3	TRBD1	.	TGTGCCATCAGTGGCTGGACAGGGCAGGAGACCCAGTACTTC	CAISGWTGQETQYF
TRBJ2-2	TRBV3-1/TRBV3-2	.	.	TGTGCCAGCAGCCAATCGGACAGCGAGCTGTTTTTT	CASSQSDSELFF
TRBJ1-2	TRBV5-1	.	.	TGCGCCAGCAGCTTGGCTTCCGGTAACTATGGCTACACCTTC	CASSLASGNYGYTF
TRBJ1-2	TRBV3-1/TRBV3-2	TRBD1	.	TGTGCCAGCAGCCAAGAGGACAGGGTCGGTGGCTACACCTTC	CASSQEDRVGGYTF
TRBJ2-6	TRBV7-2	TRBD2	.	TGTGCCAGCAGCCAAGGACTAGCGGGGGCGGCAGGGGCCAACGTCCTGACTTTC	CASSQGLAGAAGANVLTF
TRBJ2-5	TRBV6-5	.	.	TGTGCCAGCAGTTTGACGGGGGGCCGCGCAGAGACCCAGTACTTC	CASSLTGGRAETQYF
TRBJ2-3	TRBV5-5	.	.	TGTGCCAGCAGCTTGGGAGGGATTATAACAGATACGCAGTATTTT	CASSLGGIITDTQYF
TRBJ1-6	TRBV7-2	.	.	TGTGCCAGCAGCTTACTCGGCAGGGGTAATTCACCCCTCCACTTT	CASSLLGRGNSPLHF
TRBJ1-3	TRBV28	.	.	TGTGCCAGCAGTTTATCTAACACCATATATTTT	CASSLSNTIYF
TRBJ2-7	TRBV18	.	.	TGTGCCAGCTCCTTAGGGATCAGGGGTGAGCAGTACTTC	CASSLGIRGEQYF
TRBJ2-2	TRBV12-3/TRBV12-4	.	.	TGTGCCAGCAGCGAACAGGGTACCGGGGAGCTGTTTTTT	CASSEQGTGELFF
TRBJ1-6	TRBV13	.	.	TGTGCCAGCAGCCTCACAGACGGGGGGAACGATTCACCCCTCCACTTT	CASSLTDGGNDSPLHF
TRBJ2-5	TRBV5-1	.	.	TGCGCCAGCAGATCGACAGGAGAAGAGACCCAGTACTTC	CASRSTGEETQYF
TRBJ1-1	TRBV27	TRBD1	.	TGTGCCAGCAGTTCAATCCGGGACAGGGGGAACACTGAAGCTTTCTTT	CASSSIRDRGNTEAFF
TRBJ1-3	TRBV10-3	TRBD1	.	TGTGCCATCAGTTTTTCCGCCTCGACAGGGGGCGCAGGAAACACCATATATTTT	CAISFSASTGGAGNTIYF
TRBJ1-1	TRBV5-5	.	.	TGTGCCAGCACCCCCAGGGGTTCCTCTGAAGCTTTCTTT	CASTPRGSSEAFF
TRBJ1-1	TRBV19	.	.	TGTGCCAGTACCCCTACCAGCCCCAGGGGATACATGAACACTGAAGCTTTCTTT	CASTPTSPRGYMNTEAFF
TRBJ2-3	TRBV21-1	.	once	TGTGCCAGCAGCATCGGGGGGGCCTACACAGATACGCAGTATTTT	CASSIGGAYTDTQYF